The 8 T cell receptor beta chains given below trace back to one sample, sequenced in a study of blood T cells in healthy people across ages. A second roughly 6 to 12 cycle PCR used barcoded and J-beta primers. TCRdb re-called the 5' RACE reads with MiXCR, one entry per CDR3 protein. The data contain about 650,000 distinct CDR3 sequences, around 50% of them singletons. Sequencing was performed on blood. These receptor sequences come from an elderly woman in good health.

The chain employs TRBV20-1 and TRBJ1-2; D might be TRBD1 (5 bases). The CDR3 is made up of 13 amino acids. The V and J ends lost 3 bases and 4 bases respectively, with 12 bases between them. Germline CDR1 and CDR2: DFQATT and SNEGSKA (reference sequence). The CDR3 protein is CSASDRDFYGYTF. CDR3 nucleotide sequence: TGCAGTGCTAGTGATAGGGACTTCTATGGCTACACCTTC.

This chain links TRBV7-6 with TRBJ2-7; either TRBD1 or TRBD2 may supply D (5 bases each). The CDR3 is 13 residues long. From germline, CDR1 is SGHVS and CDR2 FNYEAQ. The CDR3 region has the DNA TGTGCTGGCAGCCAGGGACCAAATTACGAGCAGTACTTC. The encoded protein is CAGSQGPNYEQYF.

Comments on this clonotype: Since a much larger clone is just one base distant, this may be a read error. The chain has TRBV27 and TRBJ2-7, with TRBD2 matching over 13 bases. The length of the CDR3 is 13 residues. The V gene's germline CDR1 is MNHEY and CDR2 SMNVEV (reference sequence). With 10 bases clipped from V and 6 bases from J, the junction kept 6 bases outside the gene matches. The CDR3 bases are TGTGCCACGCGACTAGCGGGAGGATGCGAGCAGTACTTC. Translated: CATRLAGGCEQYF.

About this clonotype: This may be a read error, as it is one base from a much larger clone. This chain connects TRBV12-3 or TRBV12-4 to TRBJ1-2; D call uncertain. CDR3 length: 12 amino acids. V was clipped by 7 bases and J by 7 bases, with 13 bases between them. The CDR3 sequence is CASTSRGTGYTF. The CDR3 region has the DNA TGTGCCAGCACTTCGAGAGGTACTGGCTACACCTTC.

The V gene is TRBV20-1, the J gene TRBJ2-7, with TRBD1 matching 9 bases. CDR3 size: 15 residues. Unmatched junction bases numbered 6, after V lost 1 base and J lost 2 bases. Germline V gives CDR1 DFQATT, CDR2 SNEGSKA (reference sequence). CDR3 protein: CSARARTGEPYEQYF. The DNA of the CDR3 is TGCAGTGCTAGAGCCCGGACAGGGGAGCCCTACGAGCAGTACTTC.

The rearrangement joins TRBV27 to TRBJ2-2; D perhaps matches TRBD1 (6 bases). V lost 8 bases, J lost 6 bases, and 16 bases lay in between. This CDR3 is built from 14 residues. CDR1 is MNHEY, CDR2 SMNVEV, per germline (reference sequence). CDR3: CASAIEGVSGELFF. CDR3 DNA: TGTGCCAGCGCTATCGAGGGGGTATCCGGGGAGCTGTTTTTT.

This chain connects TRBV6-4 to TRBJ1-2; 8 nucleotides agree with TRBD1. The germline CDR1 and CDR2 sequences are MRHNA and SNTAGT. This CDR3 contains 17 residues. V trimming: 4 bases; J trimming: 6 bases; junction bases outside the gene matches: 16. The CDR3 DNA reads TGTGCCAGCAGTGCCTTCTTACTGGACAGGGAGGAGAATGGCTACACCTTC. Amino acid sequence: CASSAFLLDREENGYTF.

This chain uses TRBV9 with TRBJ2-5, with D maybe TRBD1 (6 bases). The tail of the sequence fits TRBJ2-7 better, so the J call may be wrong. There are 15 residues in the CDR3. Germline V CDR1 and CDR2: SGDLS, YYNGEE. The CDR3 loop reads CASSVGQWGPDEQYF. The CDR3 DNA reads TGTGCCAGCAGCGTAGGTCAATGGGGGCCGGACGAGCAGTACTTC.